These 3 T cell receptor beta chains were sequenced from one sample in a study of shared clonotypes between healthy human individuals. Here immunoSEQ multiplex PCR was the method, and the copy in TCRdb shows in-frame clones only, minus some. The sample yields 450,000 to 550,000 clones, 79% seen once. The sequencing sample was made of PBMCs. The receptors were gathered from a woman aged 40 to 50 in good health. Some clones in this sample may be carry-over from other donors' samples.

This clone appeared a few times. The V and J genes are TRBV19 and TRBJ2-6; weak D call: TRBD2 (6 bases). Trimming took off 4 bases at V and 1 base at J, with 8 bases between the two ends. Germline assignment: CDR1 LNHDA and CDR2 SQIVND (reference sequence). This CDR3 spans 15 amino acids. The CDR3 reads CASSTAGSGANVLTF. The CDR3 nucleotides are TGTGCCAGTAGTACGGCGGGGTCTGGGGCCAACGTCCTGACTTTC.

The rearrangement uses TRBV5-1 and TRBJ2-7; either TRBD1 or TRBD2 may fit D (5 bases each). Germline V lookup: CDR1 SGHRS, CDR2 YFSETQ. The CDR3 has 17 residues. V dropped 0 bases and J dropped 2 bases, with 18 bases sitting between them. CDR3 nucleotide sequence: TGCGCCAGCAGCTTGGTGATCGGTACGGGACCAACCTACGAGCAGTACTTC. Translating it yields CASSLVIGTGPTYEQYF.

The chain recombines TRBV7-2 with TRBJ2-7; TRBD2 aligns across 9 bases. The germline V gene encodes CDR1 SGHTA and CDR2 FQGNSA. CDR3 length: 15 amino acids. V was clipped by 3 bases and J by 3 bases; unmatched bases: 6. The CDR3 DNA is TGTGCCAGCAGCTTGGCGGGAGGGGCGAACTACGAGCAGTACTTC. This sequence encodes CASSLAGGANYEQYF.